The 22 T cell receptor beta chains below come from one sample, sequenced in a study of cytomegalovirus exposure and HLA in healthy donors. Method: immunoSEQ multiplex PCR; TCRdb's copy keeps in-frame clones and lacks some. This sample carries 180,000 or so clones, about 89% of them seen once, and the ten largest clones take approximately 7.7%. The specimen was PBMCs. These receptor sequences come from a man aged 25 to 45 in good health and CMV-seropositive.

The V and J genes are TRBV30 and TRBJ1-1; D is ambiguous. Trimming stripped 3 bases from V and 0 bases from J, with 8 bases between. CDR1 and CDR2 from the germline V gene are GTSNPN and SVGIG (reference sequence). The length of the CDR3 is 13 residues. The CDR3 spells CAWRTAMNTEAFF. The CDR3 nucleotides read TGTGCCTGGAGAACAGCCATGAACACTGAAGCTTTCTTT.

The rearrangement links TRBV5-1 to TRBJ2-7; 7 bases are a match to TRBD2. The CDR3 runs 13 residues. CDR1 SGHRS and CDR2 YFSETQ come from the germline V gene. V shed 4 bases, J shed 6 bases, and the junction held 7 bases outside the gene matches. CDR3 residues: CASSAGQRGEQYF. Written as DNA, the CDR3 is TGCGCCAGCAGCGCCGGCCAGCGGGGCGAGCAGTACTTC.

The J gene is TRBJ2-7, the V gene TRBV5-1; D is unresolved. The CDR3 loop spans 16 amino acids. Germline V gene lookup returns CDR1 SGHRS and CDR2 YFSETQ. The V end lost 6 bases, the J end lost 0 bases, and 19 bases lay between the germline ends. CDR3 bases: TGCGCCAGCAAAGACAATCCGACTCTAAGCTCCTACGAGCAGTACTTC. This encodes CASKDNPTLSSYEQYF.

The chain employs TRBV5-6 and TRBJ1-2; TRBD1 aligns across 9 bases. V lost 3 bases and J lost 4; bases outside the gene matches: 4. This CDR3 region has 14 residues. Germline CDR1 is SGHDT and CDR2 is YYEEEE. This chain's CDR3 is CASSWGQGVYGYTF. The CDR3 DNA reads TGTGCCAGCAGCTGGGGACAGGGCGTCTATGGCTACACCTTC.

The J gene is TRBJ2-2, the V gene TRBV7-8; no reliable D call. V was cut by 5 bases and J by 0 bases, with 16 bases left in between. The CDR3 covers 17 residues. Germline V gene lookup returns CDR1 SGHVS and CDR2 FQNEAQ. The CDR3, as DNA: TGTGCCAGCAGCCTAACGGCCTGGTGGGCGAACACCGGGGAGCTGTTTTTT. Its protein is CASSLTAWWANTGELFF.

The chain links TRBV5-1 to TRBJ1-1; a possible D gene is TRBD1 (6 bases). The CDR3 covers 14 residues. Germline V gives CDR1 SGHRS, CDR2 YFSETQ. V lost 10 bases and J lost 0, with 16 bases in between. The CDR3 loop is CAASRGDLNTEAFF. The CDR3 region has the DNA TGCGCCGCGTCCAGGGGCGACTTGAACACTGAAGCTTTCTTT. The variable domain in full, with the rest retrieved from reference TRBV5-1 and TRBJ1-1, is KAGVTQTPRYLIKTRGQQVTLSCSPISGHRSVSWYQQTPGQGLQFLFEYFSETQRNKGNFPGRFSGRQFSNSRSEMNVSTLELGDSALYLCAASRGDLNTEAFFGQGTRLTVV.

V is TRBV28 and J is TRBJ2-5; 7 bases are a match to TRBD1. The V gene's germline CDR1 is MDHEN and CDR2 SYDVKM. This CDR3 is 15 amino acids long. V was clipped by 5 bases and J by 2 bases; unmatched bases: 8. The CDR3 sequence: CASSQPRGPQETQYF. CDR3 in DNA: TGTGCCAGCAGTCAGCCTAGGGGGCCTCAAGAGACCCAGTACTTC.

V gene TRBV7-6 combines with J gene TRBJ1-3; D remains ambiguous. Trimming shortened V by 1 base and J by 0 bases, and 7 bases separated the two germline ends. The CDR3 is 15 amino acids. CDR1 is SGHVS and CDR2 is FNYEAQ in the germline V gene. The CDR3 DNA reads TGTGCCAGCAGCTTAGATCGGGGCTCTGGAAACACCATATATTTT. The encoded protein is CASSLDRGSGNTIYF.

This chain connects TRBV28 to TRBJ2-1; D call uncertain. Trimming pared 3 bases from V and 6 bases from J, leaving 18 bases between. CDR3 length equals 16 residues. Germline loops: CDR1 MDHEN, CDR2 SYDVKM. CDR3 amino acids: CASSLRRNLSPNEQFF. The CDR3 DNA is TGTGCCAGCAGTTTGCGGCGGAACCTCAGCCCCAATGAGCAGTTCTTC. Together with reference TRBV28 and TRBJ2-1, the CDR3 gives the full variable domain: DVKVTQSSRYLVKRTGEKVFLECVQDMDHENMFWYRQDPGLGLRLIYFSYDVKMKEKGDIPEGYSVSREKKERFSLILESASTNQTSMYLCASSLRRNLSPNEQFFGPGTRLTVL.

V gene TRBV7-3 combines with J gene TRBJ2-5, with 11 positions matching TRBD2. The germline gives CDR1 SGHTA, CDR2 FQGTGA. This CDR3 has 18 amino acids. Trimming cost V 3 bases and J 2 bases; bases outside gene matches: 11. The CDR3 reads CASSFGTSGRRAQETQYF. CDR3 nucleotides: TGTGCCAGCAGCTTCGGCACTAGCGGGAGAAGGGCTCAAGAGACCCAGTACTTC.

This CDR3 reads CASSEAGGTQYF. CDR3 DNA: TGTGCCAGCAGTGAGGCGGGAGGTACGCAGTATTTT. This chain joins TRBV25-1 and TRBJ2-3; 8 positions agree with TRBD2. The CDR3 is made up of 12 amino acids. Trimming removed 3 bases from V and 8 bases from J; junction bases left unmatched: 1. The germline gives CDR1 MGHDK, CDR2 SYGVNS.

This clone was detected only a few times. The chain couples TRBV11-3 to TRBJ1-2; 12 nucleotides match TRBD1. Looked up from germline, CDR1 is SGHNT and CDR2 is YENEEA. The CDR3 covers 15 residues. J was trimmed by 6 bases and V by 5 bases; bases with no gene match: 7. The CDR3: CASSQAGTGGHGYTF. CDR3 DNA sequence: TGTGCCAGCAGCCAAGCCGGGACAGGGGGCCATGGCTACACCTTC.

The chain employs TRBV6-6 and TRBJ1-1; D unresolved. V was pared by 10 bases and J by 2 bases, with 14 bases between. This CDR3 spans 13 amino acids. Germline V gene sequence: CDR1 MNHNY, CDR2 SVGAGI (reference sequence). This chain's CDR3 is CATLLRENTEAFF. CDR3 in DNA: TGTGCCACGCTTCTGCGCGAAAACACTGAAGCTTTCTTT.

This clone was recorded a few times. The chain recombines TRBV7-3 with TRBJ2-5; tentative D call: TRBD2 (6 bases). There are 13 residues in the CDR3. CDR1 is SGHTA and CDR2 is FQGTGA in the germline V gene. Trimming shortened V by 6 bases and J by 4 bases, and 12 bases separated the two germline ends. The CDR3 DNA follows: TGTGCCAGCAGTCCGGGAGTTCGAGAGACCCAGTACTTC. It yields the protein CASSPGVRETQYF.

This clone was seen a single time. This chain connects TRBV27 to TRBJ1-5, with D tentatively TRBD1 (5 bases). Trimming removed 3 bases from V and 5 bases from J, with 11 bases in between. The CDR3 has 14 amino acids. Germline loops: CDR1 MNHEY, CDR2 SMNVEV (reference sequence). The CDR3 reads CASSLLGEHQPQHF. CDR3 sequence (DNA): TGTGCCAGCAGTTTGTTAGGGGAGCATCAGCCCCAGCATTTT.

The V gene is TRBV5-1, the J gene TRBJ2-7, with D possibly matching TRBD1 (5 bases). The V and J ends lost 3 bases and 2 bases respectively, with 12 bases between them. In germline, CDR1 is SGHRS, CDR2 YFSETQ. This CDR3 has 14 amino acids. In DNA, the CDR3 is TGCGCCAGCAGCTCGCAGGGTTCAACCTACGAGCAGTACTTC. Protein product: CASSSQGSTYEQYF.

V and J are TRBV5-1 and TRBJ2-7; 13 bases align to TRBD2. This CDR3 has 16 residues. The V gene's germline CDR1 is SGHRS and CDR2 YFSETQ. V lost 0 bases to trimming and J lost 5 bases; unmatched junction nucleotides: 5. The CDR3 DNA reads as TGCGCCAGCAGCTTGGATGGGACTAGCGGGGTACACGAGCAGTACTTC. It specifies CASSLDGTSGVHEQYF. Full variable domain (remainder filled in from reference TRBV5-1 and TRBJ2-7): KAGVTQTPRYLIKTRGQQVTLSCSPISGHRSVSWYQQTPGQGLQFLFEYFSETQRNKGNFPGRFSGRQFSNSRSEMNVSTLELGDSALYLCASSLDGTSGVHEQYFGPGTRLTVT.

The chain has TRBV7-2 and TRBJ1-2; tentatively, D is TRBD1 (6 bases). The CDR3 contains 15 residues. V was pared by 0 bases and J by 8 bases, with 16 bases between. Germline-derived CDR1 and CDR2 are SGHTA and FQGNSA. CDR3 nucleotides: TGTGCCAGCAGCTTAGCGCTCAGGGGAAGAGGAGGCTACACCTTC. It encodes CASSLALRGRGGYTF.

The V and J genes are TRBV28 and TRBJ1-2; possible D gene TRBD1, 6 bases. Germline assignment: CDR1 MDHEN and CDR2 SYDVKM. The CDR3 totals 15 residues. The ends were cut back, 3 bases at V and 8 bases at J, with 19 bases in the middle. In DNA form, the CDR3 reads TGTGCCAGCAGTTTGGGGGATCGGGGGGCGCGCGGCTACACCTTC. It specifies CASSLGDRGARGYTF.

The V and J genes are TRBV5-6 and TRBJ2-1; no clear D gene. Germline-derived CDR1 and CDR2 are SGHDT and YYEEEE. V was trimmed by 1 base and J by 3 bases, leaving 8 bases between them. This CDR3 region has 14 residues. CDR3 in amino acids: CASSLNRRYNEQFF. For the CDR3, the DNA is TGTGCCAGCAGCTTGAATCGGCGCTACAATGAGCAGTTCTTC.

The gene calls are TRBV7-9 and TRBJ2-7; D is unclear. Trimming took 1 base from V and 3 from J, leaving 4 bases between them. The CDR3 has 12 amino acids. In germline, CDR1 is SEHNR, CDR2 FQNEAQ (reference sequence). The CDR3 bases are TGTGCCAGCAGCTTAGTGAGCTACGAGCAGTACTTC. Translation: CASSLVSYEQYF.

The chain recombines TRBV4-3 with TRBJ1-5; the D is unclear. The germline V gene encodes CDR1 LGHNA and CDR2 YSLEER. The CDR3 extends over 14 amino acids. V lost 0 bases, J lost 4 bases, and 7 bases lay in between. The CDR3 DNA reads as TGCGCCAGCAGCCAAGATGGGGAAAATCAGCCCCAGCATTTT. Encoded protein: CASSQDGENQPQHF.